This T cell receptor beta chain was sequenced during a study of HIV-infected children after antiretroviral therapy interruption. Whole-study context: Most children had recorded EBV and CMV exposure.

A 3' RACE protocol on RNA, with unique molecular identifiers, produced the TCR library. In TCRdb, the 3' RACE reads were re-called with MiXCR into one record per CDR3 protein. The data contain some 38,000 distinct CDR3 sequences, just over 6.5% of them singletons. General study findings and limits: The Gini coefficient of naive CD4+ repertoires rose, returning to baseline by 3 years.

Treatment given: PENTA 11 planned treatment interruption arm or continuous ART arm. Germline V gene data show CDR1 as MDHEN and CDR2 as SYDVKM. Trimming shortened V by 0 bases and J by 0 bases, and 12 bases separated the two germline ends. The length of the CDR3 is 17 residues. Notes on this clonotype: No antigen is known for it.

The V and J genes are TRBV28 and TRBJ1-5; a weak D match, TRBD1 (6 bases). This TCR derives from a pool of human donors with HIV. The sequenced sample was CD45RA+ CD4+ T cells from PBMCs, pooled from several time points, obtained from a donor given antiretroviral therapy, either interrupted or continuous. Subset defined: naive CD4+ CD45RA+ CD45RO- T cells. CDR3 nucleotide sequence: TGTGCCAGCAGTTTATGGGACAGTGCTTATAGCAATCAGCCCCAGCATTTT. Translation gives CASSLWDSAYSNQPQHF.